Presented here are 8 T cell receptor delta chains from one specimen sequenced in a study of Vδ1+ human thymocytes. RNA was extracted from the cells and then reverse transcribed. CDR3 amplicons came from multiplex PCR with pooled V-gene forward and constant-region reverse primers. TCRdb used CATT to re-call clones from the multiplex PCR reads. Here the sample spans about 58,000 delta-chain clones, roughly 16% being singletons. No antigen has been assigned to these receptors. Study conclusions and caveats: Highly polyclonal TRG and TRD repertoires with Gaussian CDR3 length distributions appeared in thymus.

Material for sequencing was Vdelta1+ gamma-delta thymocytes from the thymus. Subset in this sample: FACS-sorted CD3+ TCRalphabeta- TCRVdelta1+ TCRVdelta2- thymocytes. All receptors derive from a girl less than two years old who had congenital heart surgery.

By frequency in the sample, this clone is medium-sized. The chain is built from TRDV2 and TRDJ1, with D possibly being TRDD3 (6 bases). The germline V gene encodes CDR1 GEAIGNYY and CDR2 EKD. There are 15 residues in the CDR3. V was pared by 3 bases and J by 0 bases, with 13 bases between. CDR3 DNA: TGTGCCTGTGACTATGGGGGGAAGTACACCGATAAACTCATCTTT. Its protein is CACDYGGKYTDKLIF.

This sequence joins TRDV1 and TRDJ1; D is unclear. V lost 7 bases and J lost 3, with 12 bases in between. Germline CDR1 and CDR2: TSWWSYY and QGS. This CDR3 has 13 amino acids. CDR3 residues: CALATSTADKLIF. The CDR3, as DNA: TGTGCTCTTGCGACCTCTACGGCCGATAAACTCATCTTT.

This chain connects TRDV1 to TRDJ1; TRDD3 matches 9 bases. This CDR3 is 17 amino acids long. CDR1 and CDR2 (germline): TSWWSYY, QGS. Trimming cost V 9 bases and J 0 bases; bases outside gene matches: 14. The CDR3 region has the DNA TGTGCTCTCATTTCCCGCCACTGGGGGACGTACACCGATAAACTCATCTTT. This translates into CALISRHWGTYTDKLIF.

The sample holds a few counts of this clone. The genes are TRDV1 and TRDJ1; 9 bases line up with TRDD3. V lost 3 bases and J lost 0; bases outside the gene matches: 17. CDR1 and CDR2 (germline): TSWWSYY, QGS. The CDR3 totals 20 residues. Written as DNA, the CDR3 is TGTGCTCTTGGGGACCAACTTCGCTGGGGGATCCCACCGTACACCGATAAACTCATCTTT. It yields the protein CALGDQLRWGIPPYTDKLIF.

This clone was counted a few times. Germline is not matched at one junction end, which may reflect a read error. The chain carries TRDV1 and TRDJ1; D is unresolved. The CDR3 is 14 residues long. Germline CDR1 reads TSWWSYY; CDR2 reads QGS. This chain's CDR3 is CALREGRTTDKLIF. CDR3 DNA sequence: TGTGCTCTTCGGGAAGGTCGAACCACCGATAAACTCATCTTT.

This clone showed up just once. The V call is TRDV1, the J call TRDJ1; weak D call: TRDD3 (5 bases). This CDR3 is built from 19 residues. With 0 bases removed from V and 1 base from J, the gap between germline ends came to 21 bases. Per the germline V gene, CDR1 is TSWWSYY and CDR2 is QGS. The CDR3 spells CALGELKTRRGVTTDKLIF. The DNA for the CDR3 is TGTGCTCTTGGGGAACTAAAGACTAGGCGGGGGGTTACCACCGATAAACTCATCTTT.

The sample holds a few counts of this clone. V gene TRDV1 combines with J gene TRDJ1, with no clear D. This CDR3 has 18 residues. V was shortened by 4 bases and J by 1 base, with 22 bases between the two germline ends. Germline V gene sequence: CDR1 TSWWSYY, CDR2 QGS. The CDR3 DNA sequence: TGTGCTCTTGGGGGCTATCTTCGTCGGGCCAGGGGCACCGATAAACTCATCTTT. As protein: CALGGYLRRARGTDKLIF.

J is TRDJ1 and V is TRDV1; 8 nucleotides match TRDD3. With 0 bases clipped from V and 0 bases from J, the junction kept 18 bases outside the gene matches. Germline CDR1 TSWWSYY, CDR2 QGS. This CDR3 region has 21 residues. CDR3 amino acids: CALGELPTRTGGPQYTDKLIF. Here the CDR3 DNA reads TGTGCTCTTGGGGAACTCCCTACGAGGACTGGGGGTCCTCAGTACACCGATAAACTCATCTTT.